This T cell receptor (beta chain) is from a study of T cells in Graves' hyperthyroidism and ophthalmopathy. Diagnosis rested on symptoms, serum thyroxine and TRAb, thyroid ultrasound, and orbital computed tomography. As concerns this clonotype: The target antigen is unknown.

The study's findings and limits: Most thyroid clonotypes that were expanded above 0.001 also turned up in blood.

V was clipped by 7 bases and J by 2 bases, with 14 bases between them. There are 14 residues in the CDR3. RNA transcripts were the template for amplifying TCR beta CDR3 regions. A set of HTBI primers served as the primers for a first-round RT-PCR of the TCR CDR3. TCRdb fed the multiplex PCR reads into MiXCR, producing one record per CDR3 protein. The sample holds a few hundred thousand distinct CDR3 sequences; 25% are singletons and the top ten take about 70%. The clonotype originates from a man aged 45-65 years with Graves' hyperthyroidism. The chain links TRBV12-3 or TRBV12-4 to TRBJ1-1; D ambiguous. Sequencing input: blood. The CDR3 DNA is TGTGCCAGCAAAACAAGCCAGGAAAACACTGAAGCTTTCTTT. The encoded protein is CASKTSQENTEAFF.